Many counts were recorded for the clone carrying this T cell receptor beta chain. These data originate in a study of T cells in Graves' hyperthyroidism and ophthalmopathy. Unmatched junction bases numbered 10, after V lost 6 bases and J lost 7 bases. In germline, CDR1 is DFQATT, CDR2 SNEGSKA (reference sequence). CDR3 length: 14 amino acids. The TCR beta CDR3 regions underwent amplification using RNA transcripts as the source. First-round RT-PCR targeting the TCR CDR3 was performed with the HTBI primer set. TCRdb reanalysed the multiplex PCR reads using MiXCR and keeps one entry per CDR3 protein. In the table there are about 300,000 distinct CDR3 sequences, about 13% of which are singletons. Each diagnosis drew on symptoms, thyroxine, TRAb, thyroid ultrasound and orbital computed tomography findings.

The source material was blood. The TCR originated in a woman in her 40s with Graves' hyperthyroidism. This rearrangement joins TRBV20-1 to TRBJ2-1, with TRBD2 matching 9 bases. For the CDR3, the DNA is TGCAGTGCCCGAGATGCGGGAGGGCTAAATGAGCAGTTCTTC. It codes for CSARDAGGLNEQFF.